This T cell receptor beta chain was recovered during a study of cytomegalovirus exposure and HLA in healthy donors. Study outcomes and limitations: Donor immune exposure was known only as CMV serostatus. The study carried out a later analysis of TCR beta sequences. It associated some 18,000 of them with specific HLA alleles at a false discovery rate of 0.05. V- and J-gene trimming of TCR beta was linked (in a later analysis) to a missense DCLRE1C variant.

Primers included in the PCR were 60 Vbeta and 13 Jbeta primers. Measured with immunoSEQ multiplex PCR; TCRdb has only the in-frame clones, and not every one. The data hold roughly 23,000 clones, with about 80% observed a single time. As regards this clone: Its matching antigen is unknown.

The V and J ends lost 2 bases and 0 bases respectively, with 14 bases between them. This CDR3 spans 17 amino acids. Germline V lookup: CDR1 SGHTA, CDR2 FQGNSA. The specimen sequenced was PBMCs. The chain recombines TRBV7-2 with TRBJ2-1; possible D gene TRBD2, 6 bases. The TCR comes from a man between 60 and 70 years old in good health and CMV-seronegative. CDR3 in DNA: TGTGCCAGCAGCTTACTAGGCCTAGCGAGCTCCTACAATGAGCAGTTCTTC. The encoded protein is CASSLLGLASSYNEQFF.